The rows below give T cell receptor beta chains drawn from one sample of a study of OX40 agonist ivuxolimab in advanced cancers. The protocol was immunoSEQ multiplex PCR, while the TCRdb copy is restricted to in-frame clones and leaves out a portion. The table lists roughly 45,000 clones, about 81% of them singletons. Material: CD4+ or CD8+ T cells sorted from blood, obtained in a trial of the OX40 agonist ivuxolimab. Receptors originate from an adult with an advanced solid tumor such as melanoma, head and neck, liver or kidney cancer. CDR3s include the opening cysteine and the closing phenylalanine or tryptophan. Each record gives: V gene, J gene, CDR3 protein.

v_call: TRBV6-5
j_call: TRBJ1-1
cdr3_aa: CASNRGLNTEAFF

v_call: TRBV5-5
j_call: TRBJ2-7
cdr3_aa: CASSRSYEQYF

v_call: TRBV15
j_call: TRBJ2-3
cdr3_aa: CATSHLAVGTDTQYF

v_call: TRBV4-2
j_call: TRBJ2-7
cdr3_aa: CASSHGLADTYEQYF

v_call: TRBV6-8
j_call: TRBJ2-5
cdr3_aa: CASSSGLAGGKETQYF

v_call: TRBV2
j_call: TRBJ1-2
cdr3_aa: CASSQTGPLGYTF

v_call: TRBV7-2
j_call: TRBJ2-3
cdr3_aa: CASSLVGTYTDTQYF

v_call: TRBV4-3
j_call: TRBJ1-2
cdr3_aa: CASSQAGLTNYGYTF

v_call: TRBV7-6
j_call: TRBJ2-1
cdr3_aa: CASSLREASGRPYNEQFF

v_call: TRBV9
j_call: TRBJ2-3
cdr3_aa: CASSPRLDTQYF

v_call: TRBV10-1
j_call: TRBJ2-7
cdr3_aa: CASTLGTGGTYEQYF

v_call: TRBV7-9
j_call: TRBJ2-3
cdr3_aa: CASSLVFAGLTSTDTQYF

v_call: TRBV7-2
j_call: TRBJ1-1
cdr3_aa: CASSLAPIYTEAFF

v_call: TRBV5-6
j_call: TRBJ2-7
cdr3_aa: CASSPWTSGRDYEQYF

v_call: TRBV28
j_call: TRBJ1-3
cdr3_aa: CASRLDIGSGNTIYF

v_call: TRBV6-5
j_call: TRBJ1-6
cdr3_aa: CASSPRFYNSPLHF

v_call: TRBV6-5
j_call: TRBJ1-1
cdr3_aa: CASLETTGAFF

v_call: TRBV19
j_call: TRBJ2-7
cdr3_aa: CASSSRVPPYEQYF

v_call: TRBV6-1
j_call: TRBJ1-2
cdr3_aa: CASSEAAPQAGYGYTF

v_call: TRBV7-2
j_call: TRBJ2-1
cdr3_aa: CASSFGYNEQFF

v_call: TRBV12-5
j_call: TRBJ2-3
cdr3_aa: CASGSGLAGVAQYF

v_call: TRBV5-1
j_call: TRBJ2-3
cdr3_aa: CASSIAGTPDTQYF

v_call: TRBV7-7
j_call: TRBJ2-1
cdr3_aa: CASSLSGSSYNEQFF